This entry lists 7 T cell receptor beta chains sequenced from one sample in a study of shared clonotypes between healthy human individuals. Profiled with immunoSEQ multiplex PCR; TCRdb holds only in-frame clones, not every one. The table has 1.6 million or so clones, approximately 98.5% seen once. Sequencing was performed on naive CD4+ T cells sorted from blood. This sample's subset: CD45RA+ positively selected. Every receptor here comes from a man aged 25 to 40 in good health.

This chain joins TRBV19 and TRBJ2-2, with TRBD2 matching 12 bases. The CDR3 contains 15 residues. The germline V gene has CDR1 LNHDA and CDR2 SQIVND (reference sequence). Trimming at V came to 4 bases and at J to 4 bases, leaving 1 base not matched to a gene. The CDR3 DNA sequence: TGTGCCAGTAGTACTAGCGGGAGGGCCACCGGGGAGCTGTTTTTT. Its translation: CASSTSGRATGELFF.

The CDR3 is CASSERDAVGQPQHF. The CDR3 DNA reads TGTGCCAGCAGTGAACGAGACGCCGTGGGTCAGCCCCAGCATTTT. The chain uses TRBV6-1 and TRBJ1-5, with unresolved D. The CDR3 has 15 amino acids. Germline values: CDR1 MNHNS, CDR2 SASEGT. V shed 2 bases and J shed 6 bases, with 14 bases lying between them.

J is TRBJ2-1 and V is TRBV9; 13 nucleotides match TRBD2. The ends lost 4 bases at V and 3 bases at J; junction bases unmatched: 4. The CDR3 sequence is 16 residues long. The germline CDR1 and CDR2 sequences are SGDLS and YYNGEE. DNA for the CDR3: TGTGCCAGCAGCTTGACTAGCGGGAGGTTCTACAATGAGCAGTTCTTC. It translates to CASSLTSGRFYNEQFF. Full variable domain (rest looked up from reference TRBV9 and TRBJ2-1): DSGVTQTPKHLITATGQRVTLRCSPRSGDLSVYWYQQSLDQGLQFLIQYYNGEERAKGNILERFSAQQFPDLHSELNLSSLELGDSALYFCASSLTSGRFYNEQFFGPGTRLTVL.

J is TRBJ2-3 and V is TRBV7-8; 14 bases match TRBD2. Per germline, CDR1 SGHVS and CDR2 FQNEAQ. CDR3 length equals 16 residues. Losses at the gene ends were 5 bases for V and 4 bases for J; bases not matched to a gene: 5. This chain's CDR3 is CASSAGTSGSSDTQYF. The DNA for the CDR3 is TGTGCCAGCAGCGCGGGGACTAGCGGGAGTTCAGATACGCAGTATTTT.

CDR3 bases: TGTGCCAGCAGCTCAAGACAGCGCTACAATGAGCAGTTCTTC. This translates into CASSSRQRYNEQFF. V is TRBV5-5 and J is TRBJ2-1, with D maybe TRBD1 (5 bases). V was cut by 3 bases and J by 3 bases, with 10 bases left in between. Germline CDR1 is SGHKS and CDR2 is YYEKEE (reference sequence). The CDR3 consists of 14 residues. The full variable domain, completed using reference TRBV5-5 and TRBJ2-1, is DAGVTQSPTHLIKTRGQQVTLRCSPISGHKSVSWYQQVLGQGPQFIFQYYEKEERGRGNFPDRFSARQFPNYSSELNVNALLLGDSALYLCASSSRQRYNEQFFGPGTRLTVL.

This clone was recorded only once. V is TRBV7-2 and J is TRBJ1-3; D remains unclear. CDR3 length: 12 residues. Trimming pared 3 bases from V and 2 bases from J, leaving 2 bases between. Germline V gene sequence: CDR1 SGHTA, CDR2 FQGNSA. The CDR3 spells CASSFAGNTIYF. Here the CDR3 DNA reads TGTGCCAGCAGCTTTGCTGGAAACACCATATATTTT.

The chain is built from TRBV27 and TRBJ2-1; D gene ambiguous. The CDR3 totals 14 residues. The V gene's germline CDR1 is MNHEY and CDR2 SMNVEV (reference sequence). V lost 4 bases to trimming and J lost 3 bases, with 10 bases between them. CDR3 coding DNA: TGTGCCAGCAGTTCCTTGCCTGGCTACAATGAGCAGTTCTTC. It translates to CASSSLPGYNEQFF.